Each of the 25 T cell receptor beta chains below was sequenced from the same sample in a study of T cell responses to AZD1222 COVID-19 vaccine. Method: immunoSEQ multiplex PCR; TCRdb's copy keeps in-frame clones and lacks some. This sample has some 120,000 clones, with 85% to 90% found just once. Here the sequenced sample was peripheral blood, taken on day 0 of AZD1222 vaccination. These receptors were obtained from an adult in good health.

The chain is built from TRBV18 and TRBJ2-1, with 8 positions matching TRBD1. The CDR3 is made up of 15 amino acids. The V gene's germline CDR1 is KGHSH and CDR2 LQKENI. The J segment lost 4 bases and the V segment lost 1 base, leaving 3 bases of the junction unmatched. CDR3 in amino acids: CASSPLNRGYNEQFF. CDR3 sequence (DNA): TGTGCCAGCTCACCACTAAACAGGGGGTACAATGAGCAGTTCTTC.

The CDR3 sequence is CASSLVSGEVTGELFF. In nucleotides, the CDR3 is TGTGCCAGCAGCTTAGTTTCCGGGGAGGTCACCGGGGAGCTGTTTTTT. The rearrangement links TRBV7-9 to TRBJ2-2; a weak D match, TRBD2 (6 bases). CDR1 is SEHNR, CDR2 FQNEAQ, per germline (reference sequence). This CDR3 comprises 16 residues. Trimming removed 1 base from V and 4 bases from J, with 13 bases in between. The variable domain in full, completed from reference TRBV7-9 and TRBJ2-2, reads DTGVSQNPRHKITKRGQNVTFRCDPISEHNRLYWYRQTLGQGPEFLTYFQNEAQLEKSRLLSDRFSAERPKGSFSTLEIQRTEQGDSAMYLCASSLVSGEVTGELFFGEGSRLTVL.

This rearrangement joins TRBV10-3 to TRBJ1-6; no clear D. The V gene lost 8 bases and the J gene lost 7 bases, with 12 bases spanning the gap. CDR1 and CDR2 from the germline V gene are ENHRY and SYGVKD. This CDR3 spans 13 amino acids. The CDR3 region is CAIAQDQNSPLHF. In nucleotides, the CDR3 is TGTGCCATCGCCCAGGACCAGAATTCACCCCTCCACTTT.

The J gene is TRBJ2-5, the V gene TRBV7-2, with TRBD2 matching over 8 bases. The trim removed 2 bases at V and 1 base at J, leaving 0 bases unmatched. The CDR3 spans 14 residues. Germline CDR1 is SGHTA and CDR2 is FQGNSA. The CDR3 coding sequence is TGTGCCAGCAGCTTAACTAGCGGCCAAGAGACCCAGTACTTC. This encodes CASSLTSGQETQYF.

The rearrangement joins TRBV3-1 (or the pseudogene TRBV3-2) to TRBJ1-2; D might be TRBD1 (5 bases). Germline V gene data show CDR1 as LGHDT and CDR2 as YNNKEL (reference sequence). The V end was cut by 4 bases, the J end by 7 bases, with 13 bases between. CDR3 length: 13 residues. CDR3 sequence reads: CASSRQIEGGYTF. Here the CDR3 DNA reads TGTGCCAGCAGCCGACAGATCGAAGGTGGCTACACCTTC.

This clone was counted a single time. V usage is TRBV7-2 and J usage is TRBJ2-1, with D possibly being TRBD2 (6 bases). This CDR3 has 17 residues. The germline V and J ends were trimmed by 5 bases and 7 bases, with 24 bases remaining between them. Germline loops: CDR1 SGHTA, CDR2 FQGNSA. The CDR3 nucleotides read TGTGCCAGCAGCGGAGGACTCTCGGGCGGGGTCGGAAATGAGCAGTTCTTC. This codes for CASSGGLSGGVGNEQFF. The entire variable domain, with the rest obtained from reference TRBV7-2 and TRBJ2-1, is as follows: GAGVSQSPSNKVTEKGKDVELRCDPISGHTALYWYRQSLGQGLEFLIYFQGNSAPDKSGLPSDRFSAERTGGSVSTLTIQRTQQEDSAVYLCASSGGLSGGVGNEQFFGPGTRLTVL.

The rearrangement joins TRBV6-5 to TRBJ1-2; D is uncertain. Trimming left V 5 bases short and J 1 base short, with 11 bases between. The CDR3 spans 14 residues. Germline V lookup: CDR1 MNHEY, CDR2 SVGAGI. CDR3 sequence (DNA): TGTGCCAGCAGTCTTGACTCTTATAACTATGGCTACACCTTC. This encodes CASSLDSYNYGYTF.

The rearrangement joins TRBV15 to TRBJ1-3; D unclear. Germline V gene data show CDR1 as LNHNV and CDR2 as YYDKDF (reference sequence). V was cut by 8 bases and J by 4 bases, with 12 bases left in between. The CDR3 extends over 13 amino acids. CDR3 nucleotide sequence: TGTGCCACCGCCCTGGACTTGGGAAACACCATATATTTT. Residues: CATALDLGNTIYF.

This rearrangement joins TRBV5-1 to TRBJ2-1, with 7 positions matching TRBD1. V lost 4 bases, J lost 5 bases, and 9 bases stayed unmatched. The germline V gene encodes CDR1 SGHRS and CDR2 YFSETQ. This CDR3 is built from 15 residues. The CDR3 DNA sequence: TGCGCCAGCAGCCCAAGGGCAGGGGGTAACAATGAGCAGTTCTTC. As protein: CASSPRAGGNNEQFF.

The chain recombines TRBV2 with TRBJ1-5; D uncertain. V lost 1 base, J lost 4 bases, and 11 bases lay in between. This CDR3 comprises 15 residues. The germline gives CDR1 SNHLY, CDR2 FYNNEI. CDR3 loop: CASSEVGVGNQPQHF. As DNA, the CDR3 is TGTGCCAGCAGTGAAGTGGGTGTAGGTAATCAGCCCCAGCATTTT. Using reference TRBV2 and TRBJ1-5 for the parts outside the CDR3, the full variable domain is EPEVTQTPSHQVTQMGQEVILRCVPISNHLYFYWYRQILGQKVEFLVSFYNNEISEKSEIFDDQFSVERPDGSNFTLKIRSTKLEDSAMYFCASSEVGVGNQPQHFGDGTRLSIL.

The rearrangement joins TRBV7-2 to TRBJ2-3; 10 bases are shared with TRBD1. CDR1 SGHTA and CDR2 FQGNSA come from the germline V gene. The CDR3 runs 15 residues. The junction had 3 bases not matched to a gene; V was cut back by 4 bases and J by 2 bases. CDR3 nucleotide sequence: TGTGCCAGCAGCTCCGGACAGGGGGTCACAGATACGCAGTATTTT. It specifies CASSSGQGVTDTQYF.

This clone was counted once. V and J are TRBV18 and TRBJ1-4, with 7 bases aligning to TRBD1. CDR1 is KGHSH, CDR2 LQKENI, per germline. The CDR3 runs to 14 residues. V was clipped by 3 bases and J by 7 bases; unmatched bases: 5. CDR3 region: CASSPRRDSEKLFF. CDR3 DNA sequence: TGTGCCAGCTCACCCCGCCGGGACAGTGAAAAACTGTTTTTT.

This chain connects TRBV9 to TRBJ1-3, with a tentative D call TRBD1 (5 bases). Germline V lookup: CDR1 SGDLS, CDR2 YYNGEE. V lost 4 bases, J lost 3 bases, and 14 bases lay in between. The CDR3 is 15 residues long. CDR3 region: CASSSPTGSGNTIYF. The CDR3 coding sequence is TGTGCCAGCAGCTCACCCACAGGTAGTGGAAACACCATATATTTT.

The J gene is TRBJ2-2, the V gene TRBV3-1 (or the pseudogene TRBV3-2); the match to TRBD2 covers 8 bases. Germline trimming cut 4 bases from V and 4 bases from J; bases unmatched to any gene: 8. The CDR3 runs to 16 residues. CDR1 and CDR2 from the germline V gene are LGHDT and YNNKEL (reference sequence). This CDR3 is CASSLGAGVFTGELFF. CDR3 coding DNA: TGTGCCAGCAGCCTCGGAGCGGGAGTATTCACCGGGGAGCTGTTTTTT.

The chain links TRBV5-6 to TRBJ2-1; TRBD2 aligns across 11 bases. The CDR3 extends over 14 amino acids. Per the germline V gene, CDR1 is SGHDT and CDR2 is YYEEEE. Losses at the gene ends were 5 bases for V and 2 bases for J; bases not matched to a gene: 0. CDR3 in DNA: TGTGCCAGCAGGACTAGCGGGACCTACAATGAGCAGTTCTTC. Protein sequence: CASRTSGTYNEQFF.

The J gene is TRBJ2-2, the V gene TRBV5-1; a weak D match, TRBD2 (5 bases). The CDR3 totals 14 residues. Trimming shortened V by 0 bases and J by 5 bases, and 8 bases separated the two germline ends. Germline CDR1 reads SGHRS; CDR2 reads YFSETQ. This chain's CDR3 is CASSLGSGTGELFF. CDR3 nucleotides: TGCGCCAGCAGCTTGGGGTCGGGGACCGGGGAGCTGTTTTTT.

This sequence joins TRBV7-2 and TRBJ1-1; D not certain. Germline CDR1 and CDR2: SGHTA and FQGNSA. The CDR3 sequence is 13 residues long. V dropped 2 bases and J dropped 5 bases, with 9 bases sitting between them. The CDR3 DNA sequence: TGTGCCAGCAGCTTATCAAGTCTGACTGAAGCTTTCTTT. Its translation: CASSLSSLTEAFF.

The V and J genes are TRBV7-6 and TRBJ2-7; tentative D call: TRBD2 (5 bases). Germline CDR1 is SGHVS and CDR2 is FNYEAQ. The V end lost 4 bases, the J end lost 6 bases, and 19 bases lay between the germline ends. This CDR3 spans 15 amino acids. CDR3: CASSSERATLVEQYF. The CDR3 DNA sequence: TGTGCCAGCAGCTCAGAGAGGGCGACGCTGGTCGAGCAGTACTTC.

The chain joins TRBV7-9 to TRBJ2-5, with D possibly matching TRBD2 (6 bases). CDR3 length equals 15 residues. V lost 5 bases, J lost 0 bases, and 13 bases lay in between. Germline V gene data show CDR1 as SEHNR and CDR2 as FQNEAQ (reference sequence). CDR3 nucleotides: TGTGCCAGCAGCCCAAGAGGACTAAACCAAGAGACCCAGTACTTC. This translates into CASSPRGLNQETQYF.

The V call is TRBV5-1, the J call TRBJ1-1; a possible D gene is TRBD1 (5 bases). Germline CDR1 is SGHRS and CDR2 is YFSETQ. The length of the CDR3 is 14 residues. V lost 1 base to trimming and J lost 10 bases, with 17 bases between them. CDR3 nucleotides: TGCGCCAGCAGCTTGCGTGTGGATGGGGGTACAGCTTTCTTT. Its translation is CASSLRVDGGTAFF.

The chain has TRBV5-4 and TRBJ1-2; D might be TRBD1 (5 bases). V shed 4 bases and J shed 8 bases, with 15 bases lying between them. Germline CDR1 and CDR2: SGHNT and YYREEE (reference sequence). The CDR3 is made up of 13 amino acids. CDR3 nucleotide sequence: TGTGCCAGCAGCCCGGGGGGGGTGGGGGGCTACACCTTC. This translates into CASSPGGVGGYTF.

This chain connects TRBV6-5 to TRBJ1-2; D is unresolved. Per germline, CDR1 MNHEY and CDR2 SVGAGI. V dropped 2 bases and J dropped 4 bases, with 14 bases sitting between them. The CDR3 has 15 residues. This chain's CDR3 is CASSYPQTEFYGYTF. In DNA form, the CDR3 reads TGTGCCAGCAGTTACCCCCAGACGGAATTCTATGGCTACACCTTC.

Concerning this clone: The junction does not match germline at one end; this may be a read error. This chain uses TRBV6-1 with TRBJ1-6; D might be TRBD1 (5 bases). The CDR3 is 15 residues long. CDR1 and CDR2 (germline): MNHNS, SASEGT. The DNA for the CDR3 is TGTGCCAGCAGTGAAGCACGCGGAGGACATCTATCTCCGAACTTT. Translating it yields CASSEARGGHLSPNF.

The chain has TRBV7-3 and TRBJ2-5; 8 nucleotides agree with TRBD1. With 0 bases clipped from V and 2 bases from J, the junction kept 2 bases outside the gene matches. Germline V gene data show CDR1 as SGHTA and CDR2 as FQGTGA. The CDR3 runs to 15 residues. CDR3 region: CASSLTGQGQETQYF. As DNA, the CDR3 is TGTGCCAGCAGCTTAACTGGACAGGGACAAGAGACCCAGTACTTC.

The chain links TRBV5-5 to TRBJ2-7, with a possible D match to TRBD2 (5 bases). V lost 4 bases and J lost 6, with 14 bases in between. Germline V gene data show CDR1 as SGHKS and CDR2 as YYEKEE (reference sequence). There are 13 residues in the CDR3. The CDR3: CASSLTTKSEQYF. The DNA of the CDR3 is TGTGCCAGCAGCCTCACGACTAAGTCCGAGCAGTACTTC. Based on the CDR3 plus reference TRBV5-5 and TRBJ2-7, the full variable domain is DAGVTQSPTHLIKTRGQQVTLRCSPISGHKSVSWYQQVLGQGPQFIFQYYEKEERGRGNFPDRFSARQFPNYSSELNVNALLLGDSALYLCASSLTTKSEQYFGPGTRLTVT.